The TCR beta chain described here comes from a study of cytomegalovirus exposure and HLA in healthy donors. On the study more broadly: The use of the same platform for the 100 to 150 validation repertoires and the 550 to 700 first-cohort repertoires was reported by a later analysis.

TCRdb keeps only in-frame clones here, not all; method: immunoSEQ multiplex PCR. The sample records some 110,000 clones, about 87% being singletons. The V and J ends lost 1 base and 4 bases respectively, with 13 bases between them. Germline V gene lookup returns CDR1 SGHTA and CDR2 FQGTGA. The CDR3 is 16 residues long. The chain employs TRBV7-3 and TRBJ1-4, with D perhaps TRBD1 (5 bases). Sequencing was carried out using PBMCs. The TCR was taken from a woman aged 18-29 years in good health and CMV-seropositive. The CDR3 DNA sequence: TGTGCCAGCAGCTTAAATGGCCCACAGGATAATGAAAAACTGTTTTTT. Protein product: CASSLNGPQDNEKLFF.